This T cell receptor beta chain was identified during a study of shared clonotypes between healthy human individuals. V was clipped by 8 bases and J by 7 bases, with 17 bases between them. The CDR3 length is 12 residues. Germline CDR1 and CDR2: GTSNPN and SVGIG (reference sequence). This clone has more than one count but fewer than ten. What it binds is not known. Among the donors, all were Caucasian adults who lived in Nashville, Tennessee. The authors divided CD4+ cells into CD45RA+ naive and CD45RA-negative memory subsets. Study-level points and caveats: The rarefaction results pointed to incomplete sorted-subset sequencing despite large depth.

Profiled with immunoSEQ multiplex PCR; TCRdb holds only in-frame clones, not every one. Of 950,000 to 1,100,000 clones listed, about three quarters are singletons. The rearrangement uses TRBV30 and TRBJ1-1; D remains unclear. This sequence was found in a man younger than 30 in good health. The specimen sequenced was memory CD4+ T cells sorted from blood. Subset noted: CD45RA-negative fraction. This chain's CDR3 is CAVAGGVYEAFF. In DNA, the CDR3 is TGTGCCGTCGCCGGTGGGGTTTATGAAGCTTTCTTT.